What follows describes a single T cell receptor (beta chain). Its cognate antigen has yet to be identified. Base-call qualities are not available, and no considerably larger clone is one nucleotide away. This record comes from a study of T-cell reconstitution after alpha-beta-depleted transplantation in children (dated by TCRdb to the mid-2010s). Background for the entire study: T-cell immune reconstitution after TCRalphabeta/CD19-depleted allogeneic hematopoietic cell transplantation in children was quantitatively tracked in the study by means of TCR repertoire profiling.

The library was produced with PCR. TCRdb records Illumina HiSeq 2500 as the sequencer. TCR library preparation used molecular barcoding, with unique molecular identifiers applied to normalize quantification of the TCRbeta repertoire. TCRdb cleaned the public reads at Q25 with fastp, built clones with MiXCR and kept in-frame beta chains. One record per CDR3 amino acid sequence lists the most common genes and DNA. The sample has hundreds of thousands of distinct CDR3 sequences on record, 10% to 13% of them singletons. The leading ten clones occupy 4% of the sample. V is shortened by 3 bases, J by 8 bases, and the region joining them spans 20 bases. Based on the germline V gene (reference sequence), the CDR1 and CDR2 sequences are DFQATT and SNEGSKA. The cysteine opens and the phenylalanine closes a CDR3 of 14 amino acids. The entry retains the CDR3 DNA only, 42 bases that are in frame from base 1.

This specimen consisted of PBMCs from the stem cell graft donor, obtained from the stem cell graft. The chain is made from TRBV20-1 and TRBJ2-7; the D gene is not confidently resolved. The receptor comes from a human donor who donated a stem cell graft to a child with acute myeloid leukemia. This receptor carries the CDR3 CSASARVGPDQQYF. The DNA is TGCAGTGCTAGTGCACGGGTTGGTCCCGATCAGCAGTACTTC.